The rows below give T cell receptor beta chains drawn from one sample of a study of beta chain features in type 1 diabetes. Produced via immunoSEQ multiplex PCR; TCRdb's table is partial and in-frame only. Of around 280,000 clones detected, 15% appear once; the ten largest clones hold approximately 0.015%. Material for sequencing was naive CD4+ T cells from blood. The receptor source for this set is a man aged 18 to 29 with type 1 diabetes. Both conserved end residues are part of each CDR3. D genes are given only for firm matches. Clone size is shown for a subset of rows, as once, few, many or a class of expanded clone.

TRBV7-2	NA	NA	TRBJ2-3	CASSSGLSPDTQYF	TGTGCCAGCAGCTCAGGGCTTTCCCCAGATACGCAGTATTTT
TRBV7-9	few	NA	TRBJ1-6	CASSLDVGVSPLHF	TGTGCCAGCAGCTTAGATGTAGGGGTGTCACCCCTCCACTTT
TRBV11-2	NA	NA	TRBJ2-7	CASSLAQGYEQYF	TGTGCCAGCAGCTTAGCGCAGGGCTACGAGCAGTACTTC
TRBV5-5	NA	TRBD1	TRBJ1-2	CASSSTTGGNYGYTF	TGTGCCAGCAGCTCCACGACAGGGGGCAACTATGGCTACACCTTC
TRBV4-3	NA	NA	TRBJ1-6	CASSQEFQGISYNSPLHF	TGCGCCAGCAGCCAAGAATTCCAGGGGATTTCCTATAATTCACCCCTCCACTTT
TRBV5-6	once	TRBD2	TRBJ2-5	CASSPTWREKETQYF	TGTGCCAGCAGCCCCACTTGGCGGGAGAAAGAGACCCAGTACTTC
TRBV11-2	NA	NA	TRBJ1-2	CASSSTGPSNYGYTF	TGTGCCAGCAGCTCGACAGGCCCTTCTAACTATGGCTACACCTTC
TRBV4-3	NA	NA	TRBJ1-5	CASSLVRGTSNQPQHF	TGCGCCAGCTCTCTCGTTAGGGGAACCAGCAATCAGCCCCAGCATTTT
TRBV11-2	NA	NA	TRBJ2-7	CASTYTDLEQYF	TGTGCCAGCACATACACGGACTTAGAGCAGTACTTC
TRBV11-3	few	NA	TRBJ1-1	CASSLGKNTEAFF	TGTGCCAGCAGCCTCGGGAAGAACACTGAAGCTTTCTTT
TRBV4-1	few	NA	TRBJ2-3	CASSQDREASGTDTQYF	TGCGCCAGCAGCCAAGATCGAGAGGCTAGCGGCACAGATACGCAGTATTTT
TRBV18	few	NA	TRBJ2-7	CASSQQDKYEQYF	TGTGCCAGCTCACAACAGGATAAGTACGAGCAGTACTTC
TRBV28	NA	NA	TRBJ1-2	CASSLSTHGYTF	TGTGCCAGCAGTTTATCTACTCACGGCTACACCTTC
TRBV30	NA	NA	TRBJ1-1	CAWRGGTEAFF	TGTGCCTGGAGGGGAGGGACTGAAGCTTTCTTT
TRBV29-1	few	TRBD1	TRBJ1-1	CSAYRRDRVMNTEAFF	TGCAGCGCCTACCGCCGGGACAGGGTCATGAACACTGAAGCTTTCTTT
TRBV28	NA	TRBD2	TRBJ2-3	CASSFVGLAGYTDTQYF	TGTGCCAGCAGTTTTGTCGGACTAGCGGGGTACACAGATACGCAGTATTTT
TRBV4-1	few	NA	TRBJ1-1	CASSREQGTEAFF	TGCGCCAGCAGCCGAGAACAGGGAACTGAAGCTTTCTTT
TRBV30	few	NA	TRBJ2-2	CAWAGGVLTGELFF	TGTGCCTGGGCAGGCGGGGTACTGACCGGGGAGCTGTTTTTT
TRBV6-6	NA	TRBD1	TRBJ1-2	CASSFRDRFYGYTF	TGTGCCAGCAGTTTCCGGGACAGATTCTATGGCTACACCTTC
TRBV2	few	TRBD2	TRBJ2-1	CASVDNGREQFF	TGTGCCAGCGTGGATAACGGGAGGGAGCAGTTCTTC
TRBV4-1	NA	TRBD1	TRBJ2-5	CASSQELGRGFRETQYF	TGCGCCAGCAGCCAAGAATTAGGCAGGGGGTTCCGGGAGACCCAGTACTTC
TRBV10-3	few	NA	TRBJ1-6	CAMGGSSYNSPLHF	TGTGCCATGGGAGGGAGCTCCTATAATTCACCCCTCCACTTT
TRBV7-8	NA	NA	TRBJ2-7	CASSLLTPEQYF	TGTGCCAGCAGCTTATTAACACCCGAGCAGTACTTC
TRBV7-9	NA	TRBD2	TRBJ2-7	CASSSLAGGPYEQYF	TGTGCCAGCAGCTCCCTAGCGGGAGGCCCCTACGAGCAGTACTTC
TRBV7-2	NA	NA	TRBJ2-7	CASSLGGGPYEQYF	TGTGCCAGCAGCTTAGGAGGGGGTCCCTACGAGCAGTACTTC
TRBV2	few	TRBD2	TRBJ2-3	CADASGGAVDTQYF	TGTGCGGACGCTAGCGGGGGGGCCGTGGATACGCAGTATTTT
TRBV18	NA	NA	TRBJ1-4	CASSPPGVNEKLFF	TGTGCCAGCTCACCACCAGGGGTTAATGAAAAACTGTTTTTT
TRBV5-1	NA	TRBD1	TRBJ2-6	CASSSGTVSGANVLTF	TGCGCCAGCAGCTCAGGGACAGTCTCTGGGGCCAACGTCCTGACTTTC